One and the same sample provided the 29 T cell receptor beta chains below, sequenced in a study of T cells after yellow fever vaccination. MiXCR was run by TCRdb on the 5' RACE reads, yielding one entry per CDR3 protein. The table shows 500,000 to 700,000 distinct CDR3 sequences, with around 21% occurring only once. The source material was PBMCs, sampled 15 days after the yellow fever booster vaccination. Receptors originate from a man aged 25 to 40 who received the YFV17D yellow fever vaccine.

CDR3 sequence reads: CASSQSSRGGVTQYF. CDR3 nucleotides: TGTGCCAGCAGCCAAAGTAGCCGCGGCGGCGTTACGCAGTATTTT. This chain connects TRBV3-1 to TRBJ2-3; no definite D call. The germline V and J ends were trimmed by 2 bases and 8 bases, with 17 bases remaining between them. Germline V gives CDR1 LGHDT, CDR2 YNNKEL (reference sequence). This CDR3 contains 15 residues.

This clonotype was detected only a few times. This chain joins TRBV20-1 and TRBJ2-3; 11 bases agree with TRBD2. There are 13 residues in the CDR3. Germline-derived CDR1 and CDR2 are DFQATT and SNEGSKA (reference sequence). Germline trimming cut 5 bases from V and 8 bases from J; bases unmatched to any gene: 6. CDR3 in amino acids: CSAGTSGEGTQYF. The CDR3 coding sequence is TGCAGTGCTGGGACTAGCGGCGAAGGTACGCAGTATTTT.

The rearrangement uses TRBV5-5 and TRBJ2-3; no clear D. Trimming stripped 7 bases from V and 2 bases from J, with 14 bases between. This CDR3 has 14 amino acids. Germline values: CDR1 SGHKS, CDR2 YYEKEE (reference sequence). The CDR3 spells CASFVSRTTDTQYF. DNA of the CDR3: TGTGCCAGCTTTGTCTCCCGTACCACAGATACGCAGTATTTT.

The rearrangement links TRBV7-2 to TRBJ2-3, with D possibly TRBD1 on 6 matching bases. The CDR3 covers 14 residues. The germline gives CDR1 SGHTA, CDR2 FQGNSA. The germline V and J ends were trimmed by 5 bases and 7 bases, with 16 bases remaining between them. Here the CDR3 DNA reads TGTGCCAGCAGCCAGGGGATGGGAGTCCATACGCAGTATTTT. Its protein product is CASSQGMGVHTQYF.

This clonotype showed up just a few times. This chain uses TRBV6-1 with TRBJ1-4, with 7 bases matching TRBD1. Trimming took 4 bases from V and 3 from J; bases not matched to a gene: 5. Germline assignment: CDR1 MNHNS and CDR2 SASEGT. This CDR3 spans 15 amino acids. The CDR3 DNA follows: TGTGCCAGCAGTGGACAGGGTCTACCTAATGAAAAACTGTTTTTT. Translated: CASSGQGLPNEKLFF.

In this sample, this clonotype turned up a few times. CDR3 protein: CSASSGLAAYEQYF. The CDR3 nucleotides read TGCAGTGCTTCCTCTGGACTAGCGGCCTACGAGCAGTACTTC. This sequence joins TRBV20-1 and TRBJ2-7; TRBD2 agrees at 10 bases. CDR1 and CDR2 (germline): DFQATT, SNEGSKA (reference sequence). The V and J ends lost 5 bases and 2 bases, in that order; junction bases with no gene match: 6. CDR3 length: 14 amino acids.

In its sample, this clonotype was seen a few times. The DNA for the CDR3 is TGTGCCAGCAGCTTGGCCGGGGTAGCGGGAGGGTCTATCTCGGATGAGCAGTTCTTC. It yields the protein CASSLAGVAGGSISDEQFF. This chain joins TRBV5-4 and TRBJ2-1, with 11 nucleotides matching TRBD2. The CDR3 spans 19 residues. The germline V gene encodes CDR1 SGHNT and CDR2 YYREEE (reference sequence). V lost 0 bases, J lost 8 bases, and 16 bases stayed unmatched.

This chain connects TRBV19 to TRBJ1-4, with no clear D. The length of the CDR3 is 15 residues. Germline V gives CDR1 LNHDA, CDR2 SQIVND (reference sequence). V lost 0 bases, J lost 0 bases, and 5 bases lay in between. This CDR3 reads CASSIEKATNEKLFF. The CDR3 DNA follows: TGTGCCAGTAGTATAGAGAAGGCAACTAATGAAAAACTGTTTTTT.

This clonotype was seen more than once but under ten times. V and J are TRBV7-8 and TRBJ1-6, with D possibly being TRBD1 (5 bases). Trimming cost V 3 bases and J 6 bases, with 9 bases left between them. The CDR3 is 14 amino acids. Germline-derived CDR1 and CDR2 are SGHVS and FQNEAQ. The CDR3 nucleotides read TGTGCCAGCAGCTTCGGGACGGTTAATTCACCCCTCCACTTT. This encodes CASSFGTVNSPLHF.

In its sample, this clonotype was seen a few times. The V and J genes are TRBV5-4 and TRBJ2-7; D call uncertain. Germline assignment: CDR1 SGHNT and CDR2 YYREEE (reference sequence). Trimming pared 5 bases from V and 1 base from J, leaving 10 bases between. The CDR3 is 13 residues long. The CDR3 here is CASSSPQSYEQYF. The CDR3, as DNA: TGTGCCAGCAGTTCACCACAGTCCTACGAGCAGTACTTC.

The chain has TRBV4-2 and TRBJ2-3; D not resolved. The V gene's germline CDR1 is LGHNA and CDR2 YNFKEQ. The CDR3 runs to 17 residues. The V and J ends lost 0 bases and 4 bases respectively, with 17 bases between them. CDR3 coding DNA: TGTGCCAGCAGCCAAGATCGGCCGGCCCGGCGCCCAGATACGCAGTATTTT. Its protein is CASSQDRPARRPDTQYF.

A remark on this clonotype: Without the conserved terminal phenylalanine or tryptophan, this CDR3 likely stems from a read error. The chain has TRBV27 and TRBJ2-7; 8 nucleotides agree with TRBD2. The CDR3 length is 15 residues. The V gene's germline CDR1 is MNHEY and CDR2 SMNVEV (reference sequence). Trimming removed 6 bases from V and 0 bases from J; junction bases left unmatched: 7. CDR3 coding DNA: TGTGCCAGCAGCCGACTAGCGACCAGCTCCTACGAGCAGTACTTA. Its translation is CASSRLATSSYEQYL.

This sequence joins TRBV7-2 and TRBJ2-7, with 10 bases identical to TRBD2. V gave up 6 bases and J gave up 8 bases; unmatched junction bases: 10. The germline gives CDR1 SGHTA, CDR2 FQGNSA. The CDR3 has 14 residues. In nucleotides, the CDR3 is TGTGCCAGCAGAGCCGGACTAGCGGCGAGTAAGCAGTACTTC. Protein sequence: CASRAGLAASKQYF.

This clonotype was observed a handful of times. The CDR3 is CSVERIGSYNEQFF. CDR3 DNA: TGCAGCGTTGAAAGGATAGGGTCCTACAATGAGCAGTTCTTC. The rearrangement joins TRBV29-1 to TRBJ2-1; D not certain. The CDR3 contains 14 residues. Germline assignment: CDR1 SQVTM and CDR2 ANQGSEA. V lost 2 bases and J lost 1, with 9 bases in between.

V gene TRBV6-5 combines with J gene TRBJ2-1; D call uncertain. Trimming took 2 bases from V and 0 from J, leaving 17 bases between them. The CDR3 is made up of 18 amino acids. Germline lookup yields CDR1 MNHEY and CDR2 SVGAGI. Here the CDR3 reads CASSYKDHASSSYNEQFF. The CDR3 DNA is TGTGCCAGCAGTTACAAGGACCACGCCTCGAGCTCCTACAATGAGCAGTTCTTC.

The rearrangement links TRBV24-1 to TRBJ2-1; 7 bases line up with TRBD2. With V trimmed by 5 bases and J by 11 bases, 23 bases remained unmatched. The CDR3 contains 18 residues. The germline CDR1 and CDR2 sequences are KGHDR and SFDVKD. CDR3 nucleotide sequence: TGTGCCACCAGTGTATGGGCGATTGGGGGAGGGTTGGTAAAAAAGCAGTTCTTC. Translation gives CATSVWAIGGGLVKKQFF.

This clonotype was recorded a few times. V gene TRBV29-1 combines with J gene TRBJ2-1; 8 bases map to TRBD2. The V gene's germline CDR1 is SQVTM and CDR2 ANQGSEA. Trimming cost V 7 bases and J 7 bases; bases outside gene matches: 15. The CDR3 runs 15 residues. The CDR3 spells CSGSGGTLRRNEQFF. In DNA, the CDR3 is TGCAGCGGAAGCGGGGGTACCCTGCGGAGAAATGAGCAGTTCTTC.

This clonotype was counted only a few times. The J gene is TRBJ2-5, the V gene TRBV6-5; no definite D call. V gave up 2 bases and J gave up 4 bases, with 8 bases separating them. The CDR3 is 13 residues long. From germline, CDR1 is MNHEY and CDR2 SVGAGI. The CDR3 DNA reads TGTGCCAGCAGTTACAGGGAAGGAGAGACCCAGTACTTC. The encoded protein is CASSYREGETQYF.

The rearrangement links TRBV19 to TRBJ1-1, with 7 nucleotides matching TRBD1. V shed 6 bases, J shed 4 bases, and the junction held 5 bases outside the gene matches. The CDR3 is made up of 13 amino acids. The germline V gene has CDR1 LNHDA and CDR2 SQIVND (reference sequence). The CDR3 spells CASRDREGTEAFF. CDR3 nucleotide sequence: TGTGCCAGTAGAGACAGGGAGGGCACTGAAGCTTTCTTT. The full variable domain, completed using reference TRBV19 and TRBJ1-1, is DGGITQSPKYLFRKEGQNVTLSCEQNLNHDAMYWYRQDPGQGLRLIYYSQIVNDFQKGDIAEGYSVSREKKESFPLTVTSAQKNPTAFYLCASRDREGTEAFFGQGTRLTVV.

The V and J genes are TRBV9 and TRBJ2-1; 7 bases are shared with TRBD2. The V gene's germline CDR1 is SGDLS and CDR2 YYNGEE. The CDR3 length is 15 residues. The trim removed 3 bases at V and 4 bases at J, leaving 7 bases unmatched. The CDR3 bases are TGTGCCAGCAGCGAACGAGGGACTATGTACAATGAGCAGTTCTTC. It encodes CASSERGTMYNEQFF.

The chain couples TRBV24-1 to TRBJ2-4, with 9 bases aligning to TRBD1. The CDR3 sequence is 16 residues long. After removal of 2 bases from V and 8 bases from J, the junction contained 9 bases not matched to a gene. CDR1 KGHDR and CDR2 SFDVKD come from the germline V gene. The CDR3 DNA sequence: TGTGCCACCAGTGATTCTTCAGGACAGGGGAGGGACATTCAGTACTTC. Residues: CATSDSSGQGRDIQYF.

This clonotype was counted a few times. The DNA of the CDR3 is TGTGCCACCTCGACTAGCCTTAACACCGGGGAGCTGTTTTTT. Translation: CATSTSLNTGELFF. The rearrangement links TRBV10-3 to TRBJ2-2; the match to TRBD2 covers 7 bases. Germline CDR1 is ENHRY and CDR2 is SYGVKD. Trimming took 10 bases from V and 2 from J; bases not matched to a gene: 7. This CDR3 comprises 14 residues.

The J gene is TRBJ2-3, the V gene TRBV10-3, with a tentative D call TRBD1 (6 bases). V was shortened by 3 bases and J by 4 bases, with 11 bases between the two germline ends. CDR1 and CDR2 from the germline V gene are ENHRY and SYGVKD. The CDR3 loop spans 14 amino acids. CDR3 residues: CAISDYRVADTQYF. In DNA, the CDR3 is TGTGCCATCAGTGACTACAGGGTAGCAGATACGCAGTATTTT.

As DNA, the CDR3 is TGCAGTGCTAGCGTTGTAACAGATACGCAGTATTTT. It translates to CSASVVTDTQYF. The V call is TRBV20-1, the J call TRBJ2-3; unclear D gene. The CDR3 runs to 12 residues. The germline V gene has CDR1 DFQATT and CDR2 SNEGSKA (reference sequence). Trimming removed 3 bases at V and 3 bases at J, with 7 bases between.

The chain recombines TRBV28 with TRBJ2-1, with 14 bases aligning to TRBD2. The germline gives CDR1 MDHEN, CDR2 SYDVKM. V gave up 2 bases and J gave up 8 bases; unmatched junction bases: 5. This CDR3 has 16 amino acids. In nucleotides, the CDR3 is TGTGCCAGCAGTTTAGGGGGACTAGCGGGAGTGGATGAGCAGTTCTTC. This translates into CASSLGGLAGVDEQFF. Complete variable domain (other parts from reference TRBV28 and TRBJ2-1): DVKVTQSSRYLVKRTGEKVFLECVQDMDHENMFWYRQDPGLGLRLIYFSYDVKMKEKGDIPEGYSVSREKKERFSLILESASTNQTSMYLCASSLGGLAGVDEQFFGPGTRLTVL.

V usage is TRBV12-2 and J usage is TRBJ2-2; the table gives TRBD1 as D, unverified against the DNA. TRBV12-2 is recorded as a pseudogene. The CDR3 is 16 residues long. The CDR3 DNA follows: TGTGCAAGTCGCTTGCCCCGGGACAGGGACACCGGGGAGCTGTTTTTT. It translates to CASRLPRDRDTGELFF.

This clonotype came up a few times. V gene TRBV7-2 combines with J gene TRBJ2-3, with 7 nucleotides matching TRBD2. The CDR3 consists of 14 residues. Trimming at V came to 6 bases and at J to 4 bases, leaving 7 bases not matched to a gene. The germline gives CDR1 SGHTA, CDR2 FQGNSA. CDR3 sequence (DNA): TGTGCCAGCAGACAAGCGGGAAGGCCAGATACGCAGTATTTT. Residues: CASRQAGRPDTQYF.

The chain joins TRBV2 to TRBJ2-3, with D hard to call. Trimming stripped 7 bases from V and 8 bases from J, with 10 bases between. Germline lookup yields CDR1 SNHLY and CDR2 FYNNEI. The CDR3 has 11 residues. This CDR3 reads CASIAETTQYF. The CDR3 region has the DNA TGTGCCAGCATCGCGGAGACTACGCAGTATTTT. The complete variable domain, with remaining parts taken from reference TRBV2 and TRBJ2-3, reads EPEVTQTPSHQVTQMGQEVILRCVPISNHLYFYWYRQILGQKVEFLVSFYNNEISEKSEIFDDQFSVERPDGSNFTLKIRSTKLEDSAMYFCASIAETTQYFGPGTRLTVL.

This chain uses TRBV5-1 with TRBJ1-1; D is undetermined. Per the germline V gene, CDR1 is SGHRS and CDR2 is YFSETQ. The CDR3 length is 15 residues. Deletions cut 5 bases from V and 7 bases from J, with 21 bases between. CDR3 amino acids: CASRLSRPLGGEAFF. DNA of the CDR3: TGCGCCAGCAGACTCTCGCGTCCTCTTGGTGGTGAAGCTTTCTTT.